These T cell receptor beta chains were read from a single sample in a study of T-cell memory formation after mild COVID-19. TCRdb re-analysed the 5' RACE reads in MiXCR, keeping a single row per CDR3 protein. Of a few hundred thousand distinct CDR3 sequences listed, 13% to 15% were seen once; the top ten hold around 20%. The sample consisted of PBMCs or a T cell subset sorted from them (not recorded which). These receptors came from a man aged 18 to 29 who had mild COVID-19 (a few samples of this study predate the infection). Cell type and time point are not known. The CDR3 runs from the conserved cysteine through the conserved F or W. The D gene is left open where the match is weak. A clone size is listed for some rows: how often the clone was seen (once, few, many), or a class if it is expanded.

v_gene,abundance,d_gene,j_gene,len,CDR3aa,CDR3nt
TRBV10-3,few,NA,TRBJ2-2,13,CAIEPLGTGELFF,TGTGCCATCGAACCCCTAGGAACCGGGGAGCTGTTTTTT
TRBV28,NA,TRBD1,TRBJ2-5,17,CASQSPEVTGGGETQYF,TGTGCCAGCCAAAGCCCGGAGGTGACAGGGGGTGGGGAGACCCAGTACTTC
TRBV6-2/TRBV6-3,NA,NA,TRBJ1-1,12,CASRPMNTEAFF,TGTGCCAGCAGGCCAATGAACACTGAAGCTTTCTTT
TRBV4-1,few,TRBD2,TRBJ2-1,14,CASSPSGLAGEQFF,TGCGCCAGCAGCCCTTCGGGACTAGCGGGGGAGCAGTTCTTC
TRBV7-2,NA,NA,TRBJ2-1,14,CASSWQGGGAEQFF,TGTGCCAGCAGCTGGCAGGGGGGTGGTGCTGAGCAGTTCTTC
TRBV20-1,NA,TRBD2,TRBJ2-3,15,CSARPAGKRGDTQYF,TGCAGTGCTAGACCAGCGGGGAAAAGAGGAGATACGCAGTATTTT
TRBV24-1,few,NA,TRBJ1-5,12,CATQQRNQPQHF,TGTGCCACCCAACAGCGGAATCAGCCCCAGCATTTT
TRBV7-8,few,NA,TRBJ1-2,14,CASSLAPDNYGYTF,TGTGCCAGCAGCTTAGCCCCAGATAACTATGGCTACACCTTC
TRBV10-3,few,NA,TRBJ1-1,11,CAISARNEAFF,TGTGCCATCAGTGCCCGAAATGAAGCTTTCTTT
TRBV6-2/TRBV6-3,few,NA,TRBJ1-6,16,CASSYGPSGYNSPLHF,TGTGCCAGCAGTTACGGACCATCGGGCTATAATTCACCCCTCCACTTT
TRBV19,few,NA,TRBJ2-7,15,CASSPPGWADNEQYF,TGTGCCAGTAGCCCCCCCGGGTGGGCCGACAACGAGCAGTACTTC
TRBV7-6,few,NA,TRBJ1-1,13,CASIPIMNTEAFF,TGTGCCAGCATACCTATAATGAACACTGAAGCTTTCTTT
TRBV18,many,NA,TRBJ1-1,15,CASSPPWGGSGEAFF,TGTGCCAGCTCACCCCCCTGGGGGGGCTCGGGTGAAGCTTTCTTT
TRBV7-9,NA,NA,TRBJ2-7,15,CASSLQGGRLYEQYF,TGTGCCAGCAGCTTACAAGGGGGGCGCCTCTACGAGCAGTACTTC
TRBV6-2/TRBV6-3,NA,NA,TRBJ1-5,14,CASHPGQGYQPQHF,TGTGCCAGCCACCCCGGGCAGGGTTATCAGCCCCAGCATTTT
TRBV15,few,TRBD1,TRBJ2-1,16,CASGQGVMESYNEQFF,TGTGCCAGTGGACAGGGAGTAATGGAATCCTACAATGAGCAGTTCTTC
TRBV20-1,NA,NA,TRBJ1-5,14,CSAKSGISNQPQHF,TGCAGTGCGAAGTCGGGGATTAGCAATCAGCCCCAGCATTTT
TRBV6-6,few,NA,TRBJ2-7,13,CASSFGQKYEQYF,TGTGCCAGCAGTTTCGGACAGAAATACGAGCAGTACTTC
TRBV24-1,many,NA,TRBJ2-1,13,CATSDTAYNEQFF,TGTGCCACCAGTGATACGGCCTACAATGAGCAGTTCTTC
TRBV12-3/TRBV12-4,NA,TRBD1,TRBJ1-6,14,CASRPRDRNSPLHF,TGTGCCAGCAGACCTCGGGACAGGAATTCACCCCTCCACTTT
TRBV7-9,few,NA,TRBJ2-1,15,CASSDGTGRGNEQFF,TGTGCCAGCAGCGATGGAACAGGGAGGGGCAATGAGCAGTTCTTC
TRBV29-1,NA,NA,TRBJ1-2,10,CSVVLEGYTF,TGCAGCGTTGTCCTGGAAGGCTACACCTTC
TRBV9,few,TRBD2,TRBJ2-5,16,CASSVGLTSVGETQYF,TGTGCCAGCAGCGTAGGCCTGACTAGCGTAGGAGAGACCCAGTACTTC
TRBV6-6,NA,NA,TRBJ2-3,13,CASRVAGTDTQYF,TGTGCCAGCAGGGTCGCAGGCACAGATACGCAGTATTTT
TRBV28,many,NA,TRBJ2-3,14,CASSTTGSQDTQYF,TGTGCCAGCAGTACAACAGGGAGTCAAGATACGCAGTATTTT
TRBV4-3,few,TRBD2,TRBJ2-5,16,CASSHTSGGASETQYF,TGCGCCAGCAGCCATACCTCCGGGGGGGCTTCAGAGACCCAGTACTTC
TRBV7-2,NA,TRBD1,TRBJ1-6,15,CASSTWTGGNSPLHF,TGTGCCAGCAGCACCTGGACAGGGGGTAATTCACCCCTCCACTTT
TRBV12-3/TRBV12-4,few,NA,TRBJ2-5,12,CASSIPGETQYF,TGTGCCAGCAGTATTCCTGGAGAGACCCAGTACTTC
TRBV20-1,many,TRBD2,TRBJ2-2,13,CSAGTRGTGELFF,TGCAGCGCCGGGACTAGAGGCACCGGGGAGCTGTTTTTT
TRBV5-4,few,NA,TRBJ2-3,14,CASSTVGSTDTQYF,TGTGCCAGCAGCACCGTGGGTAGCACAGATACGCAGTATTTT
TRBV6-5,many,NA,TRBJ2-1,17,CASSYSSRGHYYNEQFF,TGTGCCAGCAGTTACTCGAGTCGCGGGCATTACTACAATGAGCAGTTCTTC
TRBV24-1,NA,TRBD2,TRBJ2-1,16,CATTSAAGGSYNEQFF,TGTGCCACCACCTCCGCCGCGGGGGGCTCCTACAATGAGCAGTTCTTC
TRBV15,many,NA,TRBJ2-2,14,CATSRVGDTGELFF,TGTGCCACCAGCAGAGTGGGAGACACCGGGGAGCTGTTTTTT
TRBV5-1,few,NA,TRBJ2-5,15,CASSLDGSLDGTQYF,TGCGCCAGCAGCTTGGACGGGAGCTTAGATGGGACCCAGTACTTC